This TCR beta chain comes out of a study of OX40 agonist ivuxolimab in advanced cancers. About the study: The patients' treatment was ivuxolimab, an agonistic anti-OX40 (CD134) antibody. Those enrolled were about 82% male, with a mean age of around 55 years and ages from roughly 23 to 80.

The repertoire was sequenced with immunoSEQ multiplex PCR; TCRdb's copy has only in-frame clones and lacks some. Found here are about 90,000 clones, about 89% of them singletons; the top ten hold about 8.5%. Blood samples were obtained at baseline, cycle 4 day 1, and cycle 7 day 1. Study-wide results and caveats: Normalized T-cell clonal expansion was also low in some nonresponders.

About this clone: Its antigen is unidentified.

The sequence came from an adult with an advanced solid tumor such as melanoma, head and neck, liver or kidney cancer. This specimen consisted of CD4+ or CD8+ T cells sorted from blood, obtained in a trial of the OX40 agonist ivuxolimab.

Here the CDR3 reads CASSPQDAWNTGELFF. The CDR3 region has the DNA TGTGCCAGCTCACCACAGGACGCTTGGAACACCGGGGAGCTGTTTTTT. The chain links TRBV18 to TRBJ2-2, with unresolved D. The V gene lost 1 base and the J gene lost 1 base, with 10 bases spanning the gap. The CDR3 consists of 16 residues. The germline gives CDR1 KGHSH, CDR2 LQKENI. The full variable domain, completed using reference TRBV18 and TRBJ2-2, is NAGVMQNPRHLVRRRGQEARLRCSPMKGHSHVYWYRQLPEEGLKFMVYLQKENIIDESGMPKERFSAEFPKEGPSILRIQQVVRGDSAAYFCASSPQDAWNTGELFFGEGSRLTVL.